This entry describes one TCR beta chain. The data originate from a study of blood T cells in healthy people across ages. Germline V gene data show CDR1 as LGHDT and CDR2 as YNNKEL (reference sequence). CDR3 size: 16 residues. V was pared by 4 bases and J by 8 bases, with 23 bases between. Sample-barcoded 5' priming and a J-beta primer mix drove a second PCR of roughly 6 to 12 cycles. TCRdb re-derived calls from the 5' RACE reads in MiXCR, one entry per CDR3 protein. Here the sample spans more than 450,000 distinct CDR3 sequences, approximately 26% being singletons. A further study also used this sample, focusing on T cells of mothers and their children. As reported in that work: When the second PCR was run, its M1S primer added sample barcodes and 2-4 random nucleotides. Each mother gave over 8 million TCR beta CDR3 reads; each child, about 3 million. Related and unrelated pairs show similar thymic shaping of TCR recombination output. With unrelated pairs as the comparison, related mother-child pairs had a slightly higher overlap that was not significant.

The chain recombines TRBV3-1 with TRBJ1-2; D may be TRBD1 (5 bases). The sample taken for sequencing was blood. This receptor was identified in a boy aged 2 to 10 in good health. CDR3 sequence: CASSREEVERGLGYTF. In DNA, the CDR3 is TGTGCCAGCAGCCGAGAAGAGGTCGAGAGGGGCCTCGGCTACACCTTC.